The 5 T cell receptor beta chains listed next were all sequenced from one sample in a study of blood T cell repertoires in COVID-19. Here immunoSEQ multiplex PCR was the method, and the copy in TCRdb shows in-frame clones only, minus some. The sample includes 440,000 or so clones, around 89% of them seen just once. Sequencing input: peripheral blood. The receptors were gathered from a woman between 35 and 50 years old with COVID-19, enrolled during active disease.

This sequence joins TRBV6-2 or TRBV6-3 and TRBJ1-5; TRBD1 might be the D (5 bases). Germline V gene sequence: CDR1 MNHEY, CDR2 SVGEGT. V was trimmed by 5 bases and J by 9 bases, leaving 11 bases between them. CDR3 length: 12 amino acids. CDR3 loop: CASSRLGGPQHF. CDR3 nucleotides: TGTGCCAGCAGTAGGTTGGGGGGGCCCCAGCATTTT.

The chain recombines TRBV7-2 with TRBJ1-5; TRBD1 matches 10 bases. CDR3 size: 13 residues. The J segment lost 7 bases and the V segment lost 5 bases, leaving 2 bases of the junction unmatched. CDR1 SGHTA and CDR2 FQGNSA come from the germline V gene. In nucleotides, the CDR3 is TGTGCCAGCAGCCCGGACAGGGGGCAGCCCCAGCATTTT. This encodes CASSPDRGQPQHF. The full variable domain, in which reference TRBV7-2 and TRBJ1-5 provide the parts outside the CDR3, is GAGVSQSPSNKVTEKGKDVELRCDPISGHTALYWYRQSLGQGLEFLIYFQGNSAPDKSGLPSDRFSAERTGGSVSTLTIQRTQQEDSAVYLCASSPDRGQPQHFGDGTRLSIL.

The genes are TRBV19 and TRBJ2-3, with D possibly matching TRBD1 (7 bases). Germline lookup yields CDR1 LNHDA and CDR2 SQIVND (reference sequence). The CDR3 loop spans 21 amino acids. V was cut by 7 bases and J by 0 bases, with 32 bases left in between. CDR3 residues: CASTSSMAGGLRRASTDTQYF. The CDR3 DNA reads as TGTGCCAGTACCTCTTCTATGGCAGGGGGGCTAAGGCGGGCTAGCACAGATACGCAGTATTTT.

This rearrangement joins TRBV25-1 to TRBJ1-1; 8 nucleotides line up with TRBD1. Germline V gene sequence: CDR1 MGHDK, CDR2 SYGVNS. Trimming cost V 5 bases and J 5 bases; bases outside gene matches: 10. The CDR3 contains 15 residues. The CDR3 reads CASSPPRTGRTEAFF. The CDR3 coding sequence is TGTGCCAGCAGTCCCCCCCGGACAGGGAGGACTGAAGCTTTCTTT.

V is TRBV2 and J is TRBJ2-7, with 9 bases aligning to TRBD2. The V gene end was trimmed by 7 bases and the J gene end by 0 bases; junction bases not matched to a gene: 7. CDR3 length: 15 residues. CDR1 and CDR2 (germline): SNHLY, FYNNEI. CDR3: CASKEGSGGSYEQYF. CDR3 DNA: TGTGCCAGCAAGGAGGGTAGCGGGGGCTCCTACGAGCAGTACTTC.